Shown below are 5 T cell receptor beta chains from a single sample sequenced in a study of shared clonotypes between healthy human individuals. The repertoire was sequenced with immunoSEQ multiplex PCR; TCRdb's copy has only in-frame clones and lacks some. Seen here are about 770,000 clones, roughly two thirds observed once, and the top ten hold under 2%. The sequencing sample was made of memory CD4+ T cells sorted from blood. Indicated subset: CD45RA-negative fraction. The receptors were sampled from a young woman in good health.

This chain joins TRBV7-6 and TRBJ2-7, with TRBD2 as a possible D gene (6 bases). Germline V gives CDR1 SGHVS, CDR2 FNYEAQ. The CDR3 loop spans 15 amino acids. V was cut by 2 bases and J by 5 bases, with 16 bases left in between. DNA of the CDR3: TGTGCCAGCAGCTTATGGGCGGGATACCCCCACGAGCAGTACTTC. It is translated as CASSLWAGYPHEQYF.

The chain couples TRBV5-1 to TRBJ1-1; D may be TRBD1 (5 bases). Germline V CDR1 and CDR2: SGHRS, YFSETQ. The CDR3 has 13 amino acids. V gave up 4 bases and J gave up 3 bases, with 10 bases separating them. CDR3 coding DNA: TGCGCCAGCAGCCCGACAGTAGACACTGAAGCTTTCTTT. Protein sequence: CASSPTVDTEAFF.

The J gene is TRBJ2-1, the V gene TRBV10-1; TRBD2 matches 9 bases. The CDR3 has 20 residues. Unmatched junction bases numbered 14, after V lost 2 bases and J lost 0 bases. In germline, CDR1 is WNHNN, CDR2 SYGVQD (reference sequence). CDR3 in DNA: TGCGCCAGCAGTGAGGGGTGGGGGAGCGGGAGGTCCCTCTCCTACAATGAGCAGTTCTTC. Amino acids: CASSEGWGSGRSLSYNEQFF.

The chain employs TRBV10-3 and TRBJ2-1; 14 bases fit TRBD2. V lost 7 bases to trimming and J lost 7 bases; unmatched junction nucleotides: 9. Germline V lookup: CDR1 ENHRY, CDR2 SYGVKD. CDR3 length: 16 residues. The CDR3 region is CAITDRRTSGRNEQFF. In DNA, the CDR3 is TGTGCCATCACCGACCGGCGGACTAGCGGGAGGAATGAGCAGTTCTTC.

The CDR3 protein is CASTSAGVSEQYF. The DNA of the CDR3 is TGTGCCAGCACGTCGGCGGGAGTGTCCGAGCAGTACTTC. The chain employs TRBV6-6 and TRBJ2-7, with TRBD2 matching 7 bases. Germline V gives CDR1 MNHNY, CDR2 SVGAGI (reference sequence). This CDR3 is built from 13 residues. J was trimmed by 6 bases and V by 7 bases; bases with no gene match: 9.